One and the same sample provided the 18 T cell receptor beta chains below, sequenced in a study of cytomegalovirus exposure and HLA in healthy donors. The PCR contained 60 Vbeta and 13 Jbeta primers. TCRdb's table, derived via immunoSEQ multiplex PCR, lists solely in-frame clones and lacks some. The sample carries some 110,000 clones, around 75% recorded once. Sequenced input: PBMCs. These receptors were obtained from a man aged 35-49 years in good health and CMV-seronegative.

This chain uses TRBV19 with TRBJ2-7; no firm D call. V lost 1 base, J lost 0 bases, and 7 bases lay in between. The CDR3 has 14 amino acids. The germline CDR1 and CDR2 sequences are LNHDA and SQIVND (reference sequence). The CDR3 bases are TGTGCCAGTAGTATAGGACACCTCTCCTACGAGCAGTACTTC. Its protein is CASSIGHLSYEQYF.

There are a few counts of this clone. The V gene is TRBV9, the J gene TRBJ2-1, with D tentatively TRBD1 (6 bases). Trimming took 4 bases from V and 7 from J, leaving 12 bases between them. There are 13 residues in the CDR3. Germline CDR1 SGDLS, CDR2 YYNGEE. The CDR3 loop is CASSFGTTNEQFF. For the CDR3, the DNA is TGTGCCAGCAGCTTCGGGACAACTAATGAGCAGTTCTTC. Looking up the rest from reference TRBV9 and TRBJ2-1 gives the full variable domain: DSGVTQTPKHLITATGQRVTLRCSPRSGDLSVYWYQQSLDQGLQFLIQYYNGEERAKGNILERFSAQQFPDLHSELNLSSLELGDSALYFCASSFGTTNEQFFGPGTRLTVL.

The chain joins TRBV4-3 to TRBJ1-4; D unresolved. The V and J ends lost 0 bases and 0 bases respectively, with 11 bases between them. The CDR3 sequence is 17 residues long. The germline gives CDR1 LGHNA, CDR2 YSLEER. CDR3 loop: CASSQEWTGATNEKLFF. DNA of the CDR3: TGCGCCAGCAGCCAAGAATGGACCGGGGCAACTAATGAAAAACTGTTTTTT.

The chain uses TRBV6-5 and TRBJ2-1; D is ambiguous. V was trimmed by 5 bases and J by 0 bases, leaving 11 bases between them. CDR1 is MNHEY and CDR2 is SVGAGI in the germline V gene. This CDR3 contains 15 residues. The CDR3 loop is CASSHLRSSYNEQFF. In DNA form, the CDR3 reads TGTGCCAGCAGTCACCTCCGCAGCTCCTACAATGAGCAGTTCTTC.

The chain links TRBV10-2 to TRBJ2-3, with 9 bases fitting TRBD2. Germline V lookup: CDR1 WSHSY, CDR2 SAAADI. The CDR3 has 14 residues. V trimming: 6 bases; J trimming: 5 bases; junction bases outside the gene matches: 6. The CDR3 region has the DNA TGCGCCAGCAGCCCGGCGGGAGGGATAGATACGCAGTATTTT. Translation gives CASSPAGGIDTQYF.

As DNA, the CDR3 is TGTGCCTGGAGTGTGCAGGGACACGGAAACACCATATATTTT. As protein: CAWSVQGHGNTIYF. The chain employs TRBV30 and TRBJ1-3; a possible D gene is TRBD1 (6 bases). This CDR3 region has 14 residues. V gave up 0 bases and J gave up 4 bases, with 10 bases separating them. Germline loops: CDR1 GTSNPN, CDR2 SVGIG (reference sequence).

The CDR3: CASSGQGNTEAFF. The CDR3 DNA follows: TGCGCCAGCAGTGGCCAGGGGAACACTGAAGCTTTCTTT. The chain links TRBV10-2 to TRBJ1-1, with D possibly matching TRBD1 (5 bases). V shed 4 bases and J shed 1 base, with 7 bases lying between them. CDR3 size: 13 residues. Germline CDR1 and CDR2: WSHSY and SAAADI.

In this sample, this clone turned up a few times. The V gene is TRBV6-5, the J gene TRBJ2-3; 14 bases line up with TRBD2. This CDR3 is built from 16 residues. CDR1 and CDR2 (germline): MNHEY, SVGAGI. With V trimmed by 0 bases and J by 4 bases, 0 bases remained unmatched. CDR3 loop: CASSYSTSGRADTQYF. The CDR3 DNA reads as TGTGCCAGCAGTTACTCGACTAGCGGGAGGGCAGATACGCAGTATTTT.

The chain recombines TRBV10-3 with TRBJ1-1, with D possibly matching TRBD1 (6 bases). The CDR3 extends over 15 amino acids. The V end lost 2 bases, the J end lost 1 base, and 11 bases lay between the germline ends. Germline V CDR1 and CDR2: ENHRY, SYGVKD. The CDR3 loop is CAISETGTRNTEAFF. Here the CDR3 DNA reads TGTGCCATCAGTGAGACCGGGACAAGGAACACTGAAGCTTTCTTT.

The chain employs TRBV29-1 and TRBJ1-2; D gene unclear. There are 14 residues in the CDR3. Germline loops: CDR1 SQVTM, CDR2 ANQGSEA. V was pared by 4 bases and J by 4 bases, with 16 bases between. CDR3 DNA sequence: TGCAGCGTTGCCCGTTTAATATCTAGCTATGGCTACACCTTC. This translates into CSVARLISSYGYTF.

Points on this clone: It may be a read error: a sequence one base away is much more abundant. This rearrangement joins TRBV4-2 to TRBJ1-4, with D possibly being TRBD1 (5 bases). From germline, CDR1 is LGHNA and CDR2 YNFKEQ. CDR3 length: 14 residues. Trimming cost V 0 bases and J 8 bases, with 10 bases left between them. CDR3 sequence: CASSQEGGREKLFF. In DNA, the CDR3 is TGTGCCAGCAGCCAAGAGGGGGGGAGGGAAAAACTGTTTTTT.

The chain combines TRBV5-4 with TRBJ1-1, with D uncertain. V was clipped by 4 bases and J by 0 bases, with 13 bases between them. Germline values: CDR1 SGHNT, CDR2 YYREEE (reference sequence). The CDR3 covers 15 residues. CDR3 in DNA: TGTGCCAGCAGCGGGAGAATGGGGATGAACACTGAAGCTTTCTTT. Translated, it gives CASSGRMGMNTEAFF.

This chain uses TRBV6-5 with TRBJ2-5; TRBD2 agrees at 10 bases. The CDR3 contains 13 residues. Germline CDR1 is MNHEY and CDR2 is SVGAGI. V lost 6 bases to trimming and J lost 11 bases; unmatched junction nucleotides: 9. The CDR3 DNA is TGTGCCAGCAGCCGGGACAGCGGGAGGGAGCAGTACTTC. The encoded protein is CASSRDSGREQYF.

This clone has just one count. The rearrangement links TRBV4-3 to TRBJ2-7, with 10 positions matching TRBD1. J gave up 6 bases and V 5 bases, and 7 bases lay outside the gene matches. Germline CDR1 is LGHNA and CDR2 is YSLEER. The CDR3 length is 14 residues. The CDR3 spells CASSSGTGVREQYF. CDR3 sequence (DNA): TGCGCCAGCAGCTCCGGGACAGGGGTTCGCGAGCAGTACTTC.

This chain joins TRBV7-8 and TRBJ1-5; D is unclear. Germline CDR1 and CDR2: SGHVS and FQNEAQ. The CDR3 runs to 15 residues. Between the trimmed V and J ends, which lost 4 bases and 0 bases, there was a span of 10 bases. The CDR3 here is CASSSAYSSNQPQHF. CDR3 DNA: TGTGCCAGCAGCTCCGCGTATTCTAGCAATCAGCCCCAGCATTTT.

About this clone: The same CDR3 is also encoded by other DNA sequences in this sample. This chain uses TRBV6-5 with TRBJ1-2; D not resolved. Trimming removed 2 bases from V and 2 bases from J, with 6 bases in between. CDR1 and CDR2 (germline): MNHEY, SVGAGI. This CDR3 is 13 amino acids long. CDR3 residues: CASSYGENYGYTF. In DNA, the CDR3 is TGTGCCAGCAGTTACGGAGAAAACTATGGCTACACCTTC.

In this sample, this clone turned up many times. This chain connects TRBV6-6 to TRBJ2-7; D unresolved. Looked up from germline, CDR1 is MNHNY and CDR2 is SVGAGI (reference sequence). Trimming removed 8 bases at V and 7 bases at J, with 9 bases between. This CDR3 has 10 amino acids. The CDR3 sequence: CASPPLEQYF. CDR3 coding DNA: TGTGCCAGCCCCCCGTTGGAGCAGTACTTC.

The chain is built from TRBV30 and TRBJ2-7, with 10 bases lining up with TRBD2. V was clipped by 5 bases and J by 3 bases; unmatched bases: 7. Germline V gene lookup returns CDR1 GTSNPN and CDR2 SVGIG (reference sequence). The CDR3 consists of 14 residues. DNA of the CDR3: TGTGCCTGGCGGCGCCTAGCGGGAGACTACGAGCAGTACTTC. Translated, it gives CAWRRLAGDYEQYF.